A selection of T cell receptor beta chains follows, all from one sample in a study of regulatory T cells in long-lasting Graves disease. TCRdb used MiXCR to reprocess the multiplex PCR reads, holding one entry per CDR3 protein. The sample lists about 430,000 distinct CDR3 sequences; over 12% were seen once. The data were also submitted as part of a second study, on T cells in Graves' hyperthyroidism and ophthalmopathy.

Sequenced material: peripheral blood mononuclear cells (PBMCs), taken at new diagnosis, from a patient treated with antithyroid drugs. These receptors came from a woman aged 40 to 50 with Graves disease. The CDR3 runs from the conserved cysteine through the conserved F or W. The D gene is left open where the match is weak. Not every row has a clone size; where given, it reads once, few, many or a size class.

abundance	len	j_gene	d_gene	v_gene	CDR3aa	CDR3nt
few	13	TRBJ2-7	TRBD2	TRBV30	CAWTSGESYEQCF	TGTGCCTGGACTAGCGGGGAGTCCTACGAGCAGTGCTTC
few	18	TRBJ2-6	TRBD1	TRBV5-6	CASSLEQGGSSGANVLTF	TGTGCCAGCAGCTTGGAACAGGGGGGTAGTTCTGGGGCCAACGTCCTGACTTTC
many	13	TRBJ1-1	TRBD1	TRBV5-1	CASSTQGGTEAFF	TGTGCCAGCAGCACACAGGGGGGCACTGAAGCTTTCTTT
many	15	TRBJ2-1	TRBD2	TRBV2	CASTGGGSSYNEQFF	TGTGCCAGCACTGGCGGGGGAAGCTCCTACAATGAGCAGTTCTTC
few	14	TRBJ2-7	NA	TRBV20-1	CSARPPGTPYEQYF	TGCAGTGCTAGGCCCCCCGGGACACCCTACGAGCAGTACTTC
many	16	TRBJ2-7	NA	TRBV6-5	CASSLDSPMGGYEQYF	TGTGCCAGCAGTTTGGACAGCCCCATGGGGGGTTACGAGCAGTACTTC
many	15	TRBJ2-3	TRBD2	TRBV9	CASSGRDYLTDTQYF	TGTGCCAGCAGCGGCCGGGACTACCTCACAGATACGCAGTATTTT
many	16	TRBJ2-5	NA	TRBV7-8	CASSLVAYGNQETQYF	TGTGCCAGCAGCTTAGTTGCTTACGGGAACCAAGAGACCCAGTACTTC
many	14	TRBJ2-5	TRBD2	TRBV6-9	CASSYAGVRETQYF	TGTGCCAGCAGTTACGCGGGAGTAAGAGAGACCCAGTACTTC
few	16	TRBJ1-5	NA	TRBV6-1	CASSEPRGRQDQPQHF	TGTGCCAGCAGTGAACCTAGGGGAAGGCAAGATCAGCCCCAGCATTTT
many	19	TRBJ2-3	NA	TRBV28	CASSLSGPDSPPSTDTQYF	TGTGCCAGCAGTTTATCGGGTCCAGATTCTCCTCCAAGCACAGATACGCAGTATTTT
many	15	TRBJ1-6	TRBD1	TRBV20-1	CSARAGQGVFSPLHF	TGCAGTGCTAGGGCAGGACAGGGCGTATTTTCACCCCTCCACTTT
few	13	TRBJ1-2	NA	TRBV6-1	CASSRDTSYGYTF	TGTGCCAGCAGCCGGGACACGAGCTATGGCTACACCTTC
NA	14	TRBJ2-6	NA	TRBV7-8	CASSKRSGANVLTF	TGTGCCAGCAGTAAACGGAGTGGGGCCAACGTCCTGACTTTC
many	17	TRBJ2-1	TRBD1	TRBV6-5	CASSYSGQISSYNEQFF	TGTGCCAGCAGTTACTCGGGACAGATTAGCTCCTACAATGAGCAGTTCTTC
few	15	TRBJ1-4	TRBD1	TRBV24-1	CATSDWDRPNEKLFF	TGTGCCACCAGTGATTGGGACAGGCCTAATGAAAAACTGTTTTTT
many	14	TRBJ2-3	NA	TRBV11-1	CASSSDFTTDTQYF	TGTGCCAGCAGCTCGGACTTCACTACAGATACGCAGTATTTT
many	14	TRBJ1-1	TRBD1	TRBV19	CASKMTGSNTEAFF	TGTGCCAGTAAAATGACAGGGTCGAACACTGAAGCTTTCTTT
many	21	TRBJ2-1	TRBD2	TRBV28	CASSRPMGLAGFEITYNEQFF	TGTGCCAGCAGCCGACCCATGGGACTAGCGGGATTCGAAATTACCTACAATGAGCAGTTCTTC
many	14	TRBJ2-5	NA	TRBV29-1	CSPPWDSIRETQYF	TGCAGCCCACCATGGGACTCCATCCGGGAGACCCAGTACTTC
many	14	TRBJ2-4	NA	TRBV2	CASSDDPTGNIQYF	TGTGCCAGCAGTGATGATCCCACTGGGAACATTCAGTACTTC
few	17	TRBJ2-3	TRBD2	TRBV20-1	CSATSAGGFSLVDTQYF	TGCAGTGCTACCTCAGCGGGAGGGTTCTCTTTAGTGGATACGCAGTATTTT
many	15	TRBJ2-3	TRBD2	TRBV12-3/TRBV12-4	CASRIAGEVVDTQYF	TGTGCCAGCAGGATAGCGGGAGAGGTAGTGGATACGCAGTATTTT
NA	16	TRBJ2-3	TRBD2	TRBV19	CASRDPGGVGTDTQYF	TGTGCCAGTAGAGACCCGGGGGGGGTCGGCACAGATACGCAGTATTTT
many	11	TRBJ1-2	NA	TRBV28	CASSFIFTRVF	TGTGCCAGCAGCTTTATCTTTACCCGAGTGTTC
NA	15	TRBJ2-1	TRBD2	TRBV29-1	CSLKGISGRVNEQFF	TGCAGCCTCAAGGGGATAAGCGGGAGGGTGAATGAGCAGTTCTTC
many	16	TRBJ2-7	TRBD2	TRBV28	CASSLLGGGPAYEQYF	TGTGCCAGCAGTTTATTGGGGGGAGGGCCTGCCTACGAGCAGTACTTC
many	15	TRBJ1-4	NA	TRBV12-3/TRBV12-4	CASSFAKPRGEKLFF	TGTGCCAGCAGTTTCGCCAAGCCTCGGGGGGAAAAACTGTTTTTT
NA	15	TRBJ2-7	TRBD1	TRBV7-9	CASSLGDRGLYEQYF	TGTGCCAGCAGCTTAGGGGACAGGGGATTATACGAGCAGTACTTC
NA	15	TRBJ2-2	TRBD1	TRBV9	CASETGQRGTGELFF	TGTGCCAGCGAAACGGGACAGAGGGGAACCGGGGAGCTGTTTTTT
many	15	TRBJ2-5	NA	TRBV6-9	CASSYSLQGQETQYF	TGTGCCAGCAGTTACTCTCTCCAGGGGCAAGAGACCCAGTACTTC
NA	14	TRBJ2-3	NA	TRBV27	CASSLVGPTDTQYF	TGTGCCAGCAGTTTAGTGGGACCCACAGATACGCAGTATTTT
many	16	TRBJ2-7	TRBD1	TRBV6-5	CASSYLTGGHSYEQYF	TGTGCCAGCAGTTACTTGACAGGGGGCCACTCCTACGAGCAGTACTTC
NA	17	TRBJ2-3	TRBD2	TRBV12-3/TRBV12-4	CASSFLKVAGGTDTQYF	TGTGCCAGCAGTTTTCTTAAGGTTGCGGGAGGCACAGATACGCAGTATTTT
many	16	TRBJ2-2	TRBD1	TRBV28	CASFPYSDRASGELFF	TGTGCCAGCTTCCCTTATAGCGACAGGGCCTCCGGGGAGCTGTTTTTT
NA	15	TRBJ2-3	NA	TRBV19	CASSIATARTDTQYF	TGTGCCAGTAGTATAGCCACCGCACGCACAGATACGCAGTATTTT
NA	16	TRBJ1-5	NA	TRBV18	CASSPGRPGDNQPQHF	TGTGCCAGCTCACCAGGGCGGCCGGGGGACAATCAGCCCCAGCATTTT
NA	13	TRBJ1-5	NA	TRBV30	CAWSMQGSQPQHF	TGTGCCTGGAGTATGCAGGGCAGTCAGCCCCAGCATTTT
many	14	TRBJ2-5	NA	TRBV11-1	CASSSPGAQETQYF	TGTGCCAGCAGCTCGCCGGGTGCGCAAGAGACCCAGTACTTC
NA	15	TRBJ2-5	NA	TRBV20-1	CSARDLRGVGETQYF	TGCAGTGCTAGAGATCTGAGGGGAGTTGGGGAGACCCAGTACTTC
few	14	TRBJ2-7	TRBD2	TRBV20-1	CSADVGLAGYEQYF	TGCAGTGCGGATGTCGGACTAGCGGGTTACGAGCAGTACTTC
many	15	TRBJ2-3	TRBD2	TRBV30	CAWSEGTSGLDTQYF	TGTGCCTGGAGTGAGGGGACTAGCGGGCTTGATACGCAGTATTTT
many	16	TRBJ2-3	TRBD2	TRBV12-3/TRBV12-4	CASSLVASGRVDTQYF	TGTGCCAGCAGTTTAGTGGCTAGCGGGAGGGTGGATACGCAGTATTTT
many	15	TRBJ2-6	NA	TRBV5-1	CASSPANSGANVLTF	TGCGCCAGCAGCCCCGCTAACTCTGGGGCCAACGTCCTGACTTTC
many	14	TRBJ2-1	NA	TRBV12-3/TRBV12-4	CASSYVLSYNEQFF	TGTGCCAGCAGTTATGTCCTTTCCTACAATGAGCAGTTCTTC
many	13	TRBJ1-2	NA	TRBV15	CATSRDREYGYTF	TGTGCCACCAGCAGAGATAGGGAATATGGCTACACCTTC
NA	16	TRBJ2-5	NA	TRBV19	CASSIGGWRSQETQYF	TGTGCCAGTAGTATAGGGGGATGGCGGAGTCAAGAGACCCAGTACTTC
NA	16	TRBJ2-1	TRBD2	TRBV20-1	CSAGRTSGRFYNEQFF	TGCAGTGCTGGCAGGACTAGCGGTAGATTCTACAATGAGCAGTTCTTC
many	16	TRBJ1-1	NA	TRBV28	CASSPPGAQKGDEAFF	TGTGCCAGCAGCCCACCCGGGGCCCAGAAGGGTGATGAAGCTTTCTTT
many	13	TRBJ2-7	NA	TRBV28	CASSWSSRGEQYF	TGTGCCAGCAGTTGGTCATCGAGGGGCGAGCAGTACTTC
few	12	TRBJ1-1	TRBD1	TRBV19	CASSTTGDEAFF	TGTGCCAGTAGTACGACAGGGGATGAAGCTTTCTTT